The clone carrying this T cell receptor (beta chain) has only one observation. Libraries were prepared by immunoSEQ multiplex PCR; TCRdb keeps only in-frame clonotypes and omits some of them. The sample shows 16,000 or so clones, 93% of them seen only once. This entry is derived from a study of T cell clonotyping in hematopoietic cell transplantation. Stated time point: recipient sample about 28 days before transplant, after cytoreduction. Blood collection times were about day -28 and days 30, 100, 180 posttransplant. This material consisted of peripheral blood mononuclear cells, taken before stem cell transplant. The receptor comes from a man younger than 35 with biphenotypic leukemia. Some clones in this sample may be carry-over from other donors' samples.

CDR3 loop: CASSPGTHRTEAFF. In DNA form, the CDR3 reads TGTGCCAGCAGTCCAGGGACCCACCGGACTGAAGCTTTCTTT. The chain uses TRBV27 and TRBJ1-1; maybe TRBD1 (5 bases). The CDR3 runs 14 residues. Per the germline V gene, CDR1 is MNHEY and CDR2 is SMNVEV (reference sequence). Trimming took 5 bases from V and 5 from J, leaving 15 bases between them.